This is a list of T cell receptor beta chains from one sample in a study of OX40 agonist ivuxolimab in advanced cancers. Measured with immunoSEQ multiplex PCR; TCRdb has only the in-frame clones, and not every one. The table lists roughly 38,000 clones, about 87% of them singletons, with about 40% in the top ten. Specimen: CD4+ or CD8+ T cells sorted from blood, collected in a trial of the OX40 agonist ivuxolimab. Source of these receptors: an adult with an advanced solid tumor such as melanoma, head and neck, liver or kidney cancer. Both conserved end residues are part of each CDR3. Fields, in order: clone size, J gene, D gene, V gene, CDR3 DNA, CDR3 protein. A D gene is named only where the DNA matches it firmly. Rows give clone size only sometimes, using once, few, many, or a class for an expanded clone.

>NA|TRBJ2-5|TRBD2|TRBV2
TGTGCCAGCAGTGAAGATTTGGCGGGGGGGCGGGAGACCCAGTACTTC
CASSEDLAGGRETQYF
>NA|TRBJ2-4|NA|TRBV10-3
TGTGCCATCAGTGAAGGGGCCCTCCGGGACATTCAGTACTTC
CAISEGALRDIQYF
>NA|TRBJ2-2|NA|TRBV2
TGTGCCAGCACCCGTACCGGGGAGCTGTTTTTT
CASTRTGELFF
>NA|TRBJ2-7|TRBD1|TRBV15
TGTGCCACCAGCGGATACCCGGGACAGGGTTTGGGCTCCTACGAGCAGTACTTC
CATSGYPGQGLGSYEQYF
>NA|TRBJ2-4|TRBD2|TRBV5-4
TGTGCCAGCAGCGCCGGGGGGGGAGCGGTAGGCCTAGCCAAAAACATTCAGTACTTC
CASSAGGGAVGLAKNIQYF
>NA|TRBJ1-1|NA|TRBV29-1
TGCAGCGTTGAAGTTGCAGGGCAGGGCACTGAAGCTTTCTTT
CSVEVAGQGTEAFF
>few|TRBJ2-5|NA|TRBV7-6
TGTGCCAGCAGCTTAAATACAGGGCAAGAGACCCAGTACTTC
CASSLNTGQETQYF
>NA|TRBJ2-2|NA|TRBV7-2
TGTGCCAGCAGCAGCTCTCGGAACACCGGGGAGCTGTTTTTT
CASSSSRNTGELFF
>NA|TRBJ2-7|TRBD1|TRBV14
TGTGCCAGCAGCCCCGACAGGGGCGAGCAGTACTTC
CASSPDRGEQYF
>NA|TRBJ2-3|NA|TRBV5-1
TGCGCCAGCACCCGGGAGAAGGGAGCTACGCAGTATTTT
CASTREKGATQYF